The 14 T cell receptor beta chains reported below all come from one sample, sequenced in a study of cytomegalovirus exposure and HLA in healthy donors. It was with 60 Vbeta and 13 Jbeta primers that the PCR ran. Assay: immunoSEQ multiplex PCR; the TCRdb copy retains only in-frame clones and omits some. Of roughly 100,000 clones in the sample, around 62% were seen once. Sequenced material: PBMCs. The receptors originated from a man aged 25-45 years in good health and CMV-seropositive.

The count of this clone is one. The CDR3 sequence: CASSVNFTAGRNYGYTF. CDR3 in DNA: TGTGCCAGCAGCGTCAATTTCACAGCAGGGCGTAACTATGGCTACACCTTC. This chain joins TRBV9 and TRBJ1-2, with D possibly TRBD1 on 5 matching bases. Germline CDR1 reads SGDLS; CDR2 reads YYNGEE. V was shortened by 2 bases and J by 1 base, with 18 bases between the two germline ends. The CDR3 is made up of 17 amino acids. Supplemented by reference TRBV9 and TRBJ1-2, the full variable domain reads DSGVTQTPKHLITATGQRVTLRCSPRSGDLSVYWYQQSLDQGLQFLIQYYNGEERAKGNILERFSAQQFPDLHSELNLSSLELGDSALYFCASSVNFTAGRNYGYTFGSGTRLTVV.

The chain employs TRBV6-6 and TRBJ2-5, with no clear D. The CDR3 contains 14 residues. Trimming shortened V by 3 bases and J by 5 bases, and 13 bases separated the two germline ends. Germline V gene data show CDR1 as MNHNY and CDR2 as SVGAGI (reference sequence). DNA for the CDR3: TGTGCCAGCAGTTATGACTTTATCGAGGAGACCCAGTACTTC. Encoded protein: CASSYDFIEETQYF.

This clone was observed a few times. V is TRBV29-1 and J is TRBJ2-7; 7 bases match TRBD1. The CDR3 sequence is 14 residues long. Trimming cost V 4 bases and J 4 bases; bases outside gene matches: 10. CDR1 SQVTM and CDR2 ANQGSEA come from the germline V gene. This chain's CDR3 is CSVVDRVEPYEQYF. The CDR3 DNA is TGCAGCGTTGTAGACAGGGTCGAACCTTACGAGCAGTACTTC.

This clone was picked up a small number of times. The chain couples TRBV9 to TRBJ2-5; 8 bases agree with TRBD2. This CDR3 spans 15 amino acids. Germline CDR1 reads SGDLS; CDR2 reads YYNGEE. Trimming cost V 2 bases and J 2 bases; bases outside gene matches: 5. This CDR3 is CASSVTSAIQETQYF. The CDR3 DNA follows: TGTGCCAGCAGCGTGACTAGCGCCATACAAGAGACCCAGTACTTC.

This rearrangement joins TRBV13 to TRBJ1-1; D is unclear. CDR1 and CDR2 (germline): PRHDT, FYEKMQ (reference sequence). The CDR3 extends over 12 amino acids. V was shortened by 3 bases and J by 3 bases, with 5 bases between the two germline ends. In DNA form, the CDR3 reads TGTGCCAGCAGCTTTTCTTACACTGAAGCTTTCTTT. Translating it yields CASSFSYTEAFF.

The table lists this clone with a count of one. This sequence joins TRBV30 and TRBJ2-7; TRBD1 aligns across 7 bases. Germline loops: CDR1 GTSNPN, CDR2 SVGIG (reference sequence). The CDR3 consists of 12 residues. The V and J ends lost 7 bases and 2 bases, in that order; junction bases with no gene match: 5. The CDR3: CALTGIAYEQYF. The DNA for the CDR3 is TGTGCCTTGACAGGGATAGCCTACGAGCAGTACTTC.

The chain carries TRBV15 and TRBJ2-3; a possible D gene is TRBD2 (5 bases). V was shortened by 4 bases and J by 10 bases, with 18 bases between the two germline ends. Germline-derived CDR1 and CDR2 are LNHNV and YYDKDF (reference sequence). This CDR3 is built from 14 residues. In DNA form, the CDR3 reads TGTGCCACCAGCACTAGATGGACGGGGTCAGCGCAGTATTTT. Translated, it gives CATSTRWTGSAQYF.

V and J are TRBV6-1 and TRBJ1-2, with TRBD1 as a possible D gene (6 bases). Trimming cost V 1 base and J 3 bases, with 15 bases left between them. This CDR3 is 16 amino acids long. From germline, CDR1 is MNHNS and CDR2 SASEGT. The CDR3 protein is CASSEVGGSLYYGYTF. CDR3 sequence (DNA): TGTGCCAGCAGTGAAGTTGGGGGCAGCTTATACTATGGCTACACCTTC.

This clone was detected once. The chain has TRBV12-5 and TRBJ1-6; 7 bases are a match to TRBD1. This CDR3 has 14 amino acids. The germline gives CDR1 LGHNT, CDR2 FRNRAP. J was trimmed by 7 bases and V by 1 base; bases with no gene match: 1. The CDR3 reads CASGLAQGNSPLHF. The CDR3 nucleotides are TGTGCTAGTGGTTTGGCACAGGGGAATTCACCCCTCCACTTT.

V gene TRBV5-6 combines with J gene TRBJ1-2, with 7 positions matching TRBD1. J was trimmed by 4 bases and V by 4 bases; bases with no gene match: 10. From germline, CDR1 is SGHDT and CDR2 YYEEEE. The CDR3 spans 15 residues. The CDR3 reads CASSPTGAGFYGYTF. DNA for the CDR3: TGTGCCAGCAGCCCAACAGGGGCCGGCTTCTATGGCTACACCTTC.

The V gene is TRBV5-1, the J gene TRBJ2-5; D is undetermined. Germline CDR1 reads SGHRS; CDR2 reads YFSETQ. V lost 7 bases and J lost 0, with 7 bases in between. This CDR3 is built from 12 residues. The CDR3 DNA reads TGCGCCAGCTCTACTGACCAAGAGACCCAGTACTTC. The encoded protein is CASSTDQETQYF. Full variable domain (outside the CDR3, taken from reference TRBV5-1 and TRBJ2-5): KAGVTQTPRYLIKTRGQQVTLSCSPISGHRSVSWYQQTPGQGLQFLFEYFSETQRNKGNFPGRFSGRQFSNSRSEMNVSTLELGDSALYLCASSTDQETQYFGPGTRLLVL.

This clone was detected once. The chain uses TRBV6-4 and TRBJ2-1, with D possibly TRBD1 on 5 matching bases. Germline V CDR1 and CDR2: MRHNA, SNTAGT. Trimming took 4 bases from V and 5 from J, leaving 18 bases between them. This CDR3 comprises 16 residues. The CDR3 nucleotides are TGTGCCAGCAGTGTGAGTCCCGGCAGGGATCACAATGAGCAGTTCTTC. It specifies CASSVSPGRDHNEQFF.

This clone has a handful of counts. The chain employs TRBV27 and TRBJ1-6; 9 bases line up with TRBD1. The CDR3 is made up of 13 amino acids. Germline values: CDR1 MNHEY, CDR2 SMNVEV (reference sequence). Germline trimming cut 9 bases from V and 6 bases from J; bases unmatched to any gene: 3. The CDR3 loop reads CARGTGFNSPLHF. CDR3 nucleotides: TGTGCCAGAGGGACAGGGTTTAATTCACCCCTCCACTTT.

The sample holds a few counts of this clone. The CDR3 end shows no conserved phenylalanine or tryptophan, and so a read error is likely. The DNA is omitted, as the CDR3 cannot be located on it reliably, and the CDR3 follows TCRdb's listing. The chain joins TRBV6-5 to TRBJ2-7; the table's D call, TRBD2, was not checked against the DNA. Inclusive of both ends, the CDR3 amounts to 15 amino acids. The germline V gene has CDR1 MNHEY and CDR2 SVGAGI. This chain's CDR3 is CASSYSQPGTYEHYI.